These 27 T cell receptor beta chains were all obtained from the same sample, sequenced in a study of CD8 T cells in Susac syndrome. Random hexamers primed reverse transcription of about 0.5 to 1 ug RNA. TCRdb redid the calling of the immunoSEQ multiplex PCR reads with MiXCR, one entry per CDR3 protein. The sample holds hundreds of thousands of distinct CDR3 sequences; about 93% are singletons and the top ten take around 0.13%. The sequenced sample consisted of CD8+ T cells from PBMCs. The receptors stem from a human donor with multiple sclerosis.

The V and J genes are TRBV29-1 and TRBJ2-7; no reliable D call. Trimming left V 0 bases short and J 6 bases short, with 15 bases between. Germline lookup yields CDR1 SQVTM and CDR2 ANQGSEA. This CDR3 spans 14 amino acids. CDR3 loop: CSVEDRQVGSEQYF. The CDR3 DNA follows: TGCAGCGTTGAAGATCGCCAGGTCGGTAGCGAGCAGTACTTC.

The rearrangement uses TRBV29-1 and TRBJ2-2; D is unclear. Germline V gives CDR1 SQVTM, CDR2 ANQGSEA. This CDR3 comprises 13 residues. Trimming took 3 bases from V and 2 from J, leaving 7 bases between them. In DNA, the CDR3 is TGCAGCGTTGATTCTAGAAACACCGGGGAGCTGTTTTTT. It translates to CSVDSRNTGELFF.

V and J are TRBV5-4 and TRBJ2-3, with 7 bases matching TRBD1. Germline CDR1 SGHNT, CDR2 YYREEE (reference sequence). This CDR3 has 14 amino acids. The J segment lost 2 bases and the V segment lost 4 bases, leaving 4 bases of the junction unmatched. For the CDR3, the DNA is TGTGCCAGCAGCAAACAGGGGATCACAGATACGCAGTATTTT. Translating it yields CASSKQGITDTQYF.

The CDR3 reads CATSQGGNTIYF. Here the CDR3 DNA reads TGTGCCACCTCCCAGGGTGGGAACACCATATATTTT. The chain joins TRBV10-3 to TRBJ1-3; D may be TRBD1 (5 bases). Germline V gives CDR1 ENHRY, CDR2 SYGVKD. Trimming cost V 10 bases and J 7 bases, with 14 bases left between them. The CDR3 is 12 residues long.

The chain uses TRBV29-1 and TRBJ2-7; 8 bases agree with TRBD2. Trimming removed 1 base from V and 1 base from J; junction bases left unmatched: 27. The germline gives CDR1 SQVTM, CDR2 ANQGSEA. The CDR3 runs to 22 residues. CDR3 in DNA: TGCAGCGTTGAAGGAATCCCAAGTTATTTGCGGGAGGAGGGAGAGGGTTCCTACGAGCAGTACTTC. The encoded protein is CSVEGIPSYLREEGEGSYEQYF.

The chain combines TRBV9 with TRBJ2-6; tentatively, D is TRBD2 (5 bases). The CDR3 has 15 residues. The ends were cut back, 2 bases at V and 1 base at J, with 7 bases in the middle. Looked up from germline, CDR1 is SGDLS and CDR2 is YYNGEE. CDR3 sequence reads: CASSVRVSGANVLTF. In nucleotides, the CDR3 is TGTGCCAGCAGCGTGAGGGTTTCTGGGGCCAACGTCCTGACTTTC.

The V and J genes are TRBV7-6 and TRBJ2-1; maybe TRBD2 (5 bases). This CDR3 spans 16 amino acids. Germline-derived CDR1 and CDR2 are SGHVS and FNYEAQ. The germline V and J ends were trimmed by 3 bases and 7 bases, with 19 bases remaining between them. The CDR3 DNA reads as TGTGCCAGCAGCTTTTTCGAAACTAGAGCAGGAAATGAGCAGTTCTTC. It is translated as CASSFFETRAGNEQFF.

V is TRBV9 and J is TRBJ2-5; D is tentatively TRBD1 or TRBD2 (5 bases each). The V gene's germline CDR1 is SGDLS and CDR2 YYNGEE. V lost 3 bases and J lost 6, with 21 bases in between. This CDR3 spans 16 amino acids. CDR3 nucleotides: TGTGCCAGCAGCGAAACTTTAGGGACCGGGGAGAAGACCCAGTACTTC. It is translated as CASSETLGTGEKTQYF.

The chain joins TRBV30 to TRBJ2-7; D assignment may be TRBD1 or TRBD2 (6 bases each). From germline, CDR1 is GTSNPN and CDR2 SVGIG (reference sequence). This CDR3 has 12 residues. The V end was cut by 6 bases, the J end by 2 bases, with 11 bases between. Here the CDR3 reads CACEGGTYEQYF. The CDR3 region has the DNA TGTGCCTGTGAGGGGGGCACCTACGAGCAGTACTTC.

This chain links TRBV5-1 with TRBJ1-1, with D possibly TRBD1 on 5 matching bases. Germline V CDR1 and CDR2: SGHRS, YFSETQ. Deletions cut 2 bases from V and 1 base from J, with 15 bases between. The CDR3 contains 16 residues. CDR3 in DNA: TGCGCCAGCAGCTTAAGGGTGGCAGGGCAGAACACTGAAGCTTTCTTT. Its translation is CASSLRVAGQNTEAFF.

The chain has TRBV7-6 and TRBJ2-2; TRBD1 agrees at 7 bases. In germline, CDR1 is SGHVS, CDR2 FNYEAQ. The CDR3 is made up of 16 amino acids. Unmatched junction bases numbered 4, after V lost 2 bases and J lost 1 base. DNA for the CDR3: TGTGCCAGCAGCTTATTGGGGACAGTGAACACCGGGGAGCTGTTTTTT. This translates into CASSLLGTVNTGELFF.

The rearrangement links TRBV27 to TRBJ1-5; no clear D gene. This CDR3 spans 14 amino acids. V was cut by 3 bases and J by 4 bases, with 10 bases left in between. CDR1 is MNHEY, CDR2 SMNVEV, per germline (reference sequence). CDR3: CASSLPGQNQPQHF. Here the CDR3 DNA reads TGTGCCAGCAGTTTGCCGGGCCAGAATCAGCCCCAGCATTTT.

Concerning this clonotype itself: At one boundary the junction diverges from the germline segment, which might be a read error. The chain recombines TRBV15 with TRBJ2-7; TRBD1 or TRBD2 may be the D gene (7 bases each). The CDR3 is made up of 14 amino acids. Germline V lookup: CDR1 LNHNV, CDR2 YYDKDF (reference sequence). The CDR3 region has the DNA TGTGCCACCAGCGAAGGACTAGGGGGCTACGGGCAGTACTTC. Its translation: CATSEGLGGYGQYF. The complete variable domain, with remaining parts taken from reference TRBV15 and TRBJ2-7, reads DAMVIQNPRYQVTQFGKPVTLSCSQTLNHNVMYWYQQKSSQAPKLLFHYYDKDFNNEADTPDNFQSRRPNTSFCFLDIRSPGLGDTAMYLCATSEGLGGYGQYFGPGTRLTVT.

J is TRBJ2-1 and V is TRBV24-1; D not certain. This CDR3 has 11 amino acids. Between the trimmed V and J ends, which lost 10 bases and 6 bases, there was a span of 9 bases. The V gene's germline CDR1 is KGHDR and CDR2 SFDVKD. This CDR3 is CATGFSNEQFF. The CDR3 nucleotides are TGTGCCACGGGTTTTAGCAATGAGCAGTTCTTC.

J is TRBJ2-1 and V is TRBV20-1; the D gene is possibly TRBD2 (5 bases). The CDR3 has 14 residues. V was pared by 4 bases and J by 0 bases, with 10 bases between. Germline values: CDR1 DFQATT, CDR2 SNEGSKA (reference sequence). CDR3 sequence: CSANRRVSYNEQFF. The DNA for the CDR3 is TGCAGTGCTAACCGGCGGGTCTCCTACAATGAGCAGTTCTTC.

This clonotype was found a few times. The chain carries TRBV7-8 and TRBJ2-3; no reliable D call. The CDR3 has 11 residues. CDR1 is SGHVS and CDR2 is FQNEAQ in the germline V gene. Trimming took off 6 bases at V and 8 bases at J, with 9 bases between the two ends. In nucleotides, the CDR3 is TGTGCCAGCAGGGAAGGCGTTACGCAGTATTTT. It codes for CASREGVTQYF.

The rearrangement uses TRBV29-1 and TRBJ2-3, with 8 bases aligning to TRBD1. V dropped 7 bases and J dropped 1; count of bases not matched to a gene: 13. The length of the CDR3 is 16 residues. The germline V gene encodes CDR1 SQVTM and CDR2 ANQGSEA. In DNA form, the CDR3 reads TGCAGCGCGGAACCGGACAGGGTGGTTGGCACAGATACGCAGTATTTT. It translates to CSAEPDRVVGTDTQYF.

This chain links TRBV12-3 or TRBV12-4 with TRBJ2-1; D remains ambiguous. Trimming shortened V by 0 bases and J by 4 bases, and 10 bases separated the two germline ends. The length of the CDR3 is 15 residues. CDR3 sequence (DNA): TGTGCCAGCAGTTTAGCGGGAAGTGCGTACAATGAGCAGTTCTTC. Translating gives CASSLAGSAYNEQFF.

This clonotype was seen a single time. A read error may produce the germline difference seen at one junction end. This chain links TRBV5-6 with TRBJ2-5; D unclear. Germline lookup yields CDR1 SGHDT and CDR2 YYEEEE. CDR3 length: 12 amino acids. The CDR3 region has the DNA TGTGTCAGCAGTCCCCCGGGCGCGACCCAGTACTTC. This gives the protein CVSSPPGATQYF.

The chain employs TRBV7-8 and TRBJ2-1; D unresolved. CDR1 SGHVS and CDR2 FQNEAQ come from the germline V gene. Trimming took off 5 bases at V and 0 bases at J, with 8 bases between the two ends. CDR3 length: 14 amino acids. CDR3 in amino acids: CASSTSTSYNEQFF. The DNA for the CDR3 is TGTGCCAGCAGCACGTCTACCTCCTACAATGAGCAGTTCTTC.

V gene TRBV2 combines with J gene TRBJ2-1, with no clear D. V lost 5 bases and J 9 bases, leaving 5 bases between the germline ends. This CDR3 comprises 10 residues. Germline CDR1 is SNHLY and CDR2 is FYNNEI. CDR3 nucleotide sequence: TGTGCCAGCAGTAAGGCTGAGCAGTTCTTC. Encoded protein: CASSKAEQFF.

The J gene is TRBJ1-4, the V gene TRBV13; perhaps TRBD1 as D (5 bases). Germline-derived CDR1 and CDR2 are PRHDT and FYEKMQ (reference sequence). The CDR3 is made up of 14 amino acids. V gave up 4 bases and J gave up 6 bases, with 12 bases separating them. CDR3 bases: TGTGCCAGCAGCTGGTCAGGGACGGATGAAAAACTGTTTTTT. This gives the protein CASSWSGTDEKLFF.

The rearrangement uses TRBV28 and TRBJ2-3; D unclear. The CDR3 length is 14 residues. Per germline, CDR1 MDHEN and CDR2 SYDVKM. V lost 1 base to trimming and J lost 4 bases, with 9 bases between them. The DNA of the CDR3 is TGTGCCAGCAGTTTATTAAATGGCGCAGATACGCAGTATTTT. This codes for CASSLLNGADTQYF.

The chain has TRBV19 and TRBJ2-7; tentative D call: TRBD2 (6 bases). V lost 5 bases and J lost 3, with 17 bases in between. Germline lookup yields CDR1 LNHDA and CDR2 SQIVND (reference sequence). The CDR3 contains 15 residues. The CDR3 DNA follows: TGTGCCAGTAGTGCCGCCGGGGGATCTTACTACGAGCAGTACTTC. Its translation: CASSAAGGSYYEQYF.

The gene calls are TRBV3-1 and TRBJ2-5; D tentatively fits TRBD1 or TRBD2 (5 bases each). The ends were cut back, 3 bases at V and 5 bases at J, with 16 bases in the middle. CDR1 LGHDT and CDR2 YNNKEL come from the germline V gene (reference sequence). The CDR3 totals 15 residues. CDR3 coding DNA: TGTGCCAGCAGCCATCCGGGACGCGGCCAGGAGACCCAGTACTTC. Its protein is CASSHPGRGQETQYF.

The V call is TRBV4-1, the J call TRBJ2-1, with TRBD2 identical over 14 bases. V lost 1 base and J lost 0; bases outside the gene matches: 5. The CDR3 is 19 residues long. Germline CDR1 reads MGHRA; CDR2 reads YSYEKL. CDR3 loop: CASSQGRLAGGSSYNEQFF. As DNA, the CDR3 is TGCGCCAGCAGCCAAGGACGACTAGCGGGGGGGAGCTCCTACAATGAGCAGTTCTTC.

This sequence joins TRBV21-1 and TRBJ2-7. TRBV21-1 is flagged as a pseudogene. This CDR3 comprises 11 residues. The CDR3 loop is CARRGAYEQYF. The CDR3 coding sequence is TGTGCCAGACGGGGTGCCTACGAGCAGTACTTC.